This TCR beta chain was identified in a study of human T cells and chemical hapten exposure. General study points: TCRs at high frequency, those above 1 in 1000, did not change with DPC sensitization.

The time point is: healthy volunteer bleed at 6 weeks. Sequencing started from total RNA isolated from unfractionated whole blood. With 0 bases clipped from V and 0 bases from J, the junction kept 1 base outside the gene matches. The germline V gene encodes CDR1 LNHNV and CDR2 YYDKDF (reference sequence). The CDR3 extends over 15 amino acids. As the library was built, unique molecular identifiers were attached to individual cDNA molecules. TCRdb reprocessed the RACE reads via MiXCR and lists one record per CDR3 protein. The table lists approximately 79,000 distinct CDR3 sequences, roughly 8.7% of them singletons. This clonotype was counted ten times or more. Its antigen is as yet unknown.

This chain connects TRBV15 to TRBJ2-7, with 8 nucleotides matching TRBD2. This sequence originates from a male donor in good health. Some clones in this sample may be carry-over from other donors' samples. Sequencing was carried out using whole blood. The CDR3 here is CATSRDTSGSYEQYF. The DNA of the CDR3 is TGTGCCACCAGCAGAGATACTAGCGGCTCCTACGAGCAGTACTTC.